Listed here is a single T cell receptor (beta chain). This entry comes from a study of blood T cell repertoires in COVID-19. Study summary: Some COVID-19 samples were acute and others convalescent; all came from the United States, Italy and Spain. PBMCs, B-cell-depleted T cells, or T cells were the source of the cDNA or gDNA that made up the material.

In the original analysis: Reference gene primer amplification gave estimated nucleated cell counts. Sequenced by immunoSEQ multiplex PCR; TCRdb stores in-frame clones only, minus some. That table furnishes V, J and clone size, whereas the DNA furnished D and trimming. The table has fewer than 150,000 clones, 65% to 80% seen once. CDR1 is SEHNR, CDR2 FQNEAQ, per germline (reference sequence). CDR3 length: 14 amino acids. Trimming took off 5 bases at V and 0 bases at J, with 8 bases between the two ends. This chain uses TRBV7-9 with TRBJ2-1, with D perhaps matching TRBD2 (6 bases). The specimen was peripheral blood. The sequence derives from a human donor with acute or convalescent COVID-19. The donor label of this sample is uncertain. CDR3 loop: CASSRGSSYNEQFF. DNA for the CDR3: TGTGCCAGCAGCCGGGGGAGCTCCTACAATGAGCAGTTCTTC.